Listed below are T cell receptor beta chains from one sample, sequenced in a study of control samples from healthy donors and cancer patients. The assay was immunoSEQ multiplex PCR, and TCRdb's table has in-frame clones only and misses some. The sample records approximately 100,000 clones, 80% to 95% being singletons. Sequenced: blood. Every receptor here comes from a human donor in good health. The donor label of this sample is uncertain. The CDR3 runs from the conserved cysteine through the conserved F or W. Each record gives: CDR3 protein, CDR3 DNA, J gene, D gene, V gene, clone size. D genes are given only for firm matches. Clone size is given for some rows only: seen once, a few or many times, or a class if the clone is expanded.

CAISSGGSTGELFF TGTGCCATCTCGAGCGGGGGGTCCACCGGGGAGCTGTTTTTT TRBJ2-2 TRBD2 TRBV10-3 NA
CASSLREDTEAFF TGTGCCAGCAGTTTGAGGGAGGACACTGAAGCTTTCTTT TRBJ1-1 NA TRBV12-3/TRBV12-4 NA
CASSYRDRLGYGYTF TGTGCCAGCAGTTACCGAGACAGGTTGGGATATGGCTACACCTTC TRBJ1-2 NA TRBV6-2/TRBV6-3 NA
CASGSPALSNQPQHF TGTGCTAGTGGTTCCCCAGCCCTGAGCAATCAGCCCCAGCATTTT TRBJ1-5 NA TRBV12-5 NA
CASSLAGDGYTF TGTGCCAGCAGCTTAGCAGGGGATGGCTACACCTTC TRBJ1-2 NA TRBV11-2 NA
CATMDGIRSYTF TGTGCCACCATGGACGGAATACGGAGCTACACCTTC TRBJ1-2 NA TRBV3-1/TRBV3-2 NA
CASSPGGRAYYGYTF TGTGCCAGCAGCCCCGGGGGGAGGGCCTACTATGGCTACACCTTC TRBJ1-2 NA TRBV4-2 NA
CASSLGSSYNSPLHF TGTGCCAGCAGCTTAGGTAGTTCCTATAATTCACCCCTCCACTTT TRBJ1-6 NA TRBV5-6 NA
CASSQDGQSTDTQYF TGTGCCAGCAGCCAGGATGGACAGTCCACAGATACGCAGTATTTT TRBJ2-3 NA TRBV11-3 once
CASSPSPSGLGYNEQFF TGTGCCAGCTCACCATCCCCCAGCGGCCTAGGTTACAATGAGCAGTTCTTC TRBJ2-1 NA TRBV18 NA
CASSADDRGPGGYTF TGCGCCAGCAGCGCGGACGACAGGGGGCCTGGTGGCTACACCTTC TRBJ1-2 TRBD1 TRBV5-1 once
CASTKGDHRELTYEQYF TGTGCCAGCACAAAGGGAGACCACAGGGAGTTGACCTACGAGCAGTACTTC TRBJ2-7 NA TRBV21-1 NA
CASMGAGGFNQPQHF TGTGCCAGTATGGGGGCAGGGGGATTCAATCAGCCCCAGCATTTT TRBJ1-5 TRBD1 TRBV19 NA
CATSYRGREKLFF TGTGCCACCAGCTACAGGGGCCGGGAAAAACTGTTTTTT TRBJ1-4 TRBD1 TRBV15 once
CASSVGPQPYNEQFF TGTGCCAGCAGCGTAGGTCCACAGCCGTACAATGAGCAGTTCTTC TRBJ2-1 NA TRBV9 few
CAITVNRQGSYEQYF TGTGCCATCACTGTTAACAGGCAGGGGAGCTACGAGCAGTACTTC TRBJ2-7 NA TRBV10-3 NA
CASSYFNSPLHF TGTGCCAGCAGTTACTTTAATTCACCCCTCCACTTT TRBJ1-6 NA TRBV6-6 NA
CASSSPAGDGYTF TGTGCCAGCAGCTCCCCGGCGGGGGATGGCTACACCTTC TRBJ1-2 NA TRBV9 NA
CASSQDRAGKNTEAFF TGTGCCAGCAGCCAAGATCGGGCCGGGAAGAACACTGAAGCTTTCTTT TRBJ1-1 NA TRBV3-1/TRBV3-2 NA
CASGVVFYEQYF TGTGCTAGTGGAGTGGTTTTCTACGAGCAGTACTTC TRBJ2-7 NA TRBV12-5 once
CASSMRQGSSGANVLTF TGTGCCAGCAGCATGCGACAGGGAAGCTCTGGGGCCAACGTCCTGACTTTC TRBJ2-6 TRBD1 TRBV5-6 NA
CASSEFAEKLFF TGTGCCAGCAGTGAATTTGCCGAAAAACTGTTTTTT TRBJ1-4 NA TRBV2 NA
CASSTHRGSEAFF TGTGCCAGTAGTACCCACAGGGGATCTGAAGCTTTCTTT TRBJ1-1 TRBD1 TRBV19 NA
CASSYRPGRNTEAFF TGTGCCAGCAGTTACCGACCGGGGAGGAACACTGAAGCTTTCTTT TRBJ1-1 NA TRBV6-5 NA
CASSLFEGVQFF TGTGCCAGCAGTTTATTTGAGGGCGTGCAGTTCTTC TRBJ2-1 NA TRBV12-3/TRBV12-4 once
CASSRQGVETEAFF TGTGCCAGCTCCCGACAGGGAGTCGAGACTGAAGCTTTCTTT TRBJ1-1 TRBD1 TRBV18 NA
CASGPQGPLSTDTQYF TGTGCTAGTGGTCCACAGGGGCCCCTTAGCACAGATACGCAGTATTTT TRBJ2-3 TRBD1 TRBV12-5 NA
CASSTVLEAFF TGTGCCAGTAGTACAGTCCTTGAAGCTTTCTTT TRBJ1-1 NA TRBV19 NA
CASSFGDLGYTF TGTGCCAGCAGCTTCGGGGACCTGGGCTACACCTTC TRBJ1-2 NA TRBV5-4 NA
CASSIAGTGDETQYF TGTGCCAGTAGTATCGCCGGGACAGGGGATGAGACCCAGTACTTC TRBJ2-5 TRBD1 TRBV19 NA
CASSLYLDTQYF TGTGCCAGCAGCTTATACCTAGATACGCAGTATTTT TRBJ2-3 NA TRBV7-2 NA
CASSPQGRTSGEQQFF TGTGCCAGCAGCCCGCAGGGAAGGACTAGCGGGGAGCAGCAGTTCTTC TRBJ2-1 TRBD2 TRBV3-1/TRBV3-2 NA
CASSLTPGGFSTDTQYF TGTGCCAGCAGCTTAACTCCCGGGGGGTTCAGCACAGATACGCAGTATTTT TRBJ2-3 TRBD2 TRBV11-2 NA
CASSFGQNTEAFF TGTGCCAGTAGTTTTGGACAGAACACTGAAGCTTTCTTT TRBJ1-1 NA TRBV19 NA
CATSDAGQLEAFF TGTGCCACCAGTGACGCGGGACAACTTGAAGCTTTCTTT TRBJ1-1 NA TRBV24-1 NA
CASSARDRLYGYTF TGTGCCAGCAGTGCCCGGGACAGACTCTATGGCTACACCTTC TRBJ1-2 TRBD1 TRBV27 NA
CASSLSTTGEQYF TGTGCCAGCAGTTTATCGACGACAGGGGAGCAGTACTTC TRBJ2-7 TRBD1 TRBV27 NA
CASSPGTAEEETQYF TGTGCCAGCAGCCCAGGGACAGCAGAAGAAGAGACCCAGTACTTC TRBJ2-5 TRBD1 TRBV11-3 NA